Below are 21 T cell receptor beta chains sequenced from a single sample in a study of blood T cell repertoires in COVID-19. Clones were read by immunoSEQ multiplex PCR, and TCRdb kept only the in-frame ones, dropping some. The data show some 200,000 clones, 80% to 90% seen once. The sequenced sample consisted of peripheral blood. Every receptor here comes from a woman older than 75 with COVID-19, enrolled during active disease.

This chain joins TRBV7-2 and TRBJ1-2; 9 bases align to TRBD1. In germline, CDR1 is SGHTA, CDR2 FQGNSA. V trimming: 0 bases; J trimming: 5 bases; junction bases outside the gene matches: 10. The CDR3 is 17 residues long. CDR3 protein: CASSLARGQGTVYGYTF. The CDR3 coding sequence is TGTGCCAGCAGCTTAGCGAGGGGACAGGGAACGGTTTATGGCTACACCTTC.

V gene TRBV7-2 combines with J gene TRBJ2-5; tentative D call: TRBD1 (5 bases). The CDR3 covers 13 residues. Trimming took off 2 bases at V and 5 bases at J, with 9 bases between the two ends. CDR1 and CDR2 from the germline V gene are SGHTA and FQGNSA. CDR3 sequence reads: CASSLRGRETQYF. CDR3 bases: TGTGCCAGCAGCTTAAGGGGTAGGGAGACCCAGTACTTC.

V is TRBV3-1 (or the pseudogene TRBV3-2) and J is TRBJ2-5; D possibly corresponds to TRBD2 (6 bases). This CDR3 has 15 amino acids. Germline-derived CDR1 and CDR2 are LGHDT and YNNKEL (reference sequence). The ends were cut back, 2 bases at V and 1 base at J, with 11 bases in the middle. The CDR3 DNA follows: TGTGCCAGCAGCCAACCGGGAGTAATCCAAGAGACCCAGTACTTC. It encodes CASSQPGVIQETQYF.

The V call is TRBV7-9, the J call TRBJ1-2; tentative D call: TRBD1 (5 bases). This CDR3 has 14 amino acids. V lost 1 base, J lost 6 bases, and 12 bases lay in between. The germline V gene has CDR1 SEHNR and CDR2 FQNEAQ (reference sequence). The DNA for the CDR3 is TGTGCCAGCAGCTTAGTTTGGGGCGGGGATGGCTACACCTTC. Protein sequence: CASSLVWGGDGYTF.

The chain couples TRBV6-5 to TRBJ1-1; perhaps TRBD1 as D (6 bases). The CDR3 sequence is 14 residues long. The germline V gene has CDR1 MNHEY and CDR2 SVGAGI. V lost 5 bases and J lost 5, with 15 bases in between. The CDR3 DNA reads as TGTGCCAGCAGTACAGGGATTGGGTCGACTGAAGCTTTCTTT. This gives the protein CASSTGIGSTEAFF.

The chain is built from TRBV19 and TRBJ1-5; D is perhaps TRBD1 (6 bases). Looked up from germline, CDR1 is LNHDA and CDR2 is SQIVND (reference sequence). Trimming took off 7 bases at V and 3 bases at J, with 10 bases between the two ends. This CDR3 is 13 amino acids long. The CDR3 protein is CASKGQLNQPQHF. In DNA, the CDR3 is TGTGCCAGTAAAGGACAGCTCAATCAGCCCCAGCATTTT.

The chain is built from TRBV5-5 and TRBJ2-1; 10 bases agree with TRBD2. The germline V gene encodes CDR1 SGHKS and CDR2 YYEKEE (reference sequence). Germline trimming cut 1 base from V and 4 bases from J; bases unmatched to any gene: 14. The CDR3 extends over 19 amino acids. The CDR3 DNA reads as TGTGCCAGCAGCTTGTTATCTGGGGCTAGCGGGGGCCCTTACAATGAGCAGTTCTTC. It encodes CASSLLSGASGGPYNEQFF.

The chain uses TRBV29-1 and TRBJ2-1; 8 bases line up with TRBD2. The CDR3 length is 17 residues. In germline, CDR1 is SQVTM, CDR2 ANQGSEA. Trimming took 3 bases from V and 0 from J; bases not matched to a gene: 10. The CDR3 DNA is TGCAGCGTTGAGGGCGCGGGGGGTTTATTCTCCTACAATGAGCAGTTCTTC. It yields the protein CSVEGAGGLFSYNEQFF.

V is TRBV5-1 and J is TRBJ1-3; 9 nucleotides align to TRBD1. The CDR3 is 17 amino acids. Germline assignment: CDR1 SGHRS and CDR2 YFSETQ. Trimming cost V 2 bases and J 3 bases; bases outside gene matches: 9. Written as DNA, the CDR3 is TGCGCCAGCAGCTTAGGGACAGGGTCCCTTGGTGGAAACACCATATATTTT. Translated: CASSLGTGSLGGNTIYF.

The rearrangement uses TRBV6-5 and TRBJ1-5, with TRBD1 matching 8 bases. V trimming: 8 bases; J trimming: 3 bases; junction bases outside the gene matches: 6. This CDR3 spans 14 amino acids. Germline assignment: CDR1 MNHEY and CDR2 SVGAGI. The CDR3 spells CASWAGGFNQPQHF. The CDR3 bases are TGTGCCAGCTGGGCAGGGGGCTTCAATCAGCCCCAGCATTTT.

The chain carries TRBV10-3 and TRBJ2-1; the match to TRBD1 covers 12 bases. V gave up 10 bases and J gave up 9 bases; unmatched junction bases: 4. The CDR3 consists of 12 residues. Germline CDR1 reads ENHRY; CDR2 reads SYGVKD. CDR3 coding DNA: TGTGCCACCGGGGACAGGGGGCGTGAGCAGTTCTTC. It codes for CATGDRGREQFF.

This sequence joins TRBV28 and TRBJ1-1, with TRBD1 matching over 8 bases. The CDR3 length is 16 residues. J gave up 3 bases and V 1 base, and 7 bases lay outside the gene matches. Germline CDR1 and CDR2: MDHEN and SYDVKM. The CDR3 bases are TGTGCCAGCAGTTTATTGAGGAGACAGGGGCACACTGAAGCTTTCTTT. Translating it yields CASSLLRRQGHTEAFF.

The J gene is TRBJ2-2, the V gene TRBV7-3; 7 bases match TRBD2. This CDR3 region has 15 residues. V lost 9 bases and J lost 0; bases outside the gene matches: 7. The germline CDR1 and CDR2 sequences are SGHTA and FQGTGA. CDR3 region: CASALAASNTGELFF. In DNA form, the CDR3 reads TGTGCCAGTGCTCTAGCGGCCTCGAACACCGGGGAGCTGTTTTTT.

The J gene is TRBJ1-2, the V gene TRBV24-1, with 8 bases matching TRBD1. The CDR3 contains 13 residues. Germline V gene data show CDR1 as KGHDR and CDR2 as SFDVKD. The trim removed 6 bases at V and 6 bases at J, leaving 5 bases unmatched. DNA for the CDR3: TGTGCCACCAGTTCAGGGGGCTATGATGGCTACACCTTC. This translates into CATSSGGYDGYTF.

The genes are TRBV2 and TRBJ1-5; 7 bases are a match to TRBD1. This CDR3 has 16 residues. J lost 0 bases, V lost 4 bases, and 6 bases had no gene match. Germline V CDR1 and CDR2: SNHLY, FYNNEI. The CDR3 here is CASSALGQYSNQPQHF. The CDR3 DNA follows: TGTGCCAGCAGTGCACTGGGACAGTATAGCAATCAGCCCCAGCATTTT.

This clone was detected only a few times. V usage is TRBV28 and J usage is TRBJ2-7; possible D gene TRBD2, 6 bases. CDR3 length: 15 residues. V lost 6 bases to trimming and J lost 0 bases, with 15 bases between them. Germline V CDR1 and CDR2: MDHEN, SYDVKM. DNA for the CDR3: TGTGCCAGCAGCGACGGAGGCGGGGACTCCTACGAGCAGTACGTC. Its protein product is CASSDGGGDSYEQYV.

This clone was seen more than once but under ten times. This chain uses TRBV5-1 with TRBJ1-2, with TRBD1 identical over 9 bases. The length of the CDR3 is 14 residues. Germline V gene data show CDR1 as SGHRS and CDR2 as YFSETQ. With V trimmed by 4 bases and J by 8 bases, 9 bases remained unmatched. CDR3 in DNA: TGCGCCAGCAGCCCCTCCGACAGGGGGGGCGGCTACACCTTC. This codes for CASSPSDRGGGYTF.

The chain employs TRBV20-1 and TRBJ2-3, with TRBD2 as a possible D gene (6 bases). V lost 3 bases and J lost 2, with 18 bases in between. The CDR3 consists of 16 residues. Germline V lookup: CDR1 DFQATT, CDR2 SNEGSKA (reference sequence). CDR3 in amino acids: CSASVERGGYTDTQYF. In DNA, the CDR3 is TGCAGTGCTAGTGTCGAACGGGGAGGCTACACAGATACGCAGTATTTT.

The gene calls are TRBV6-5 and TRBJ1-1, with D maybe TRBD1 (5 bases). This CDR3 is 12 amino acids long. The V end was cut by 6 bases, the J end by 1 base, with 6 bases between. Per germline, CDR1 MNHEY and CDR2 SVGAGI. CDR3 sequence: CASRGGNTEAFF. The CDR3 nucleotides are TGTGCCAGCAGGGGGGGGAACACTGAAGCTTTCTTT.

Written as DNA, the CDR3 is TGTGCCAGCGGGGGGTACAATGAGGGAAACATTCAGTACTTC. Its translation is CASGGYNEGNIQYF. The chain joins TRBV7-2 to TRBJ2-4; D perhaps matches TRBD2 (6 bases). V was cut by 8 bases and J by 6 bases, with 17 bases left in between. The V gene's germline CDR1 is SGHTA and CDR2 FQGNSA. The CDR3 runs to 14 residues. Drawing the rest from reference TRBV7-2 and TRBJ2-4, the complete variable domain is GAGVSQSPSNKVTEKGKDVELRCDPISGHTALYWYRQSLGQGLEFLIYFQGNSAPDKSGLPSDRFSAERTGGSVSTLTIQRTQQEDSAVYLCASGGYNEGNIQYFGAGTRLSVL.

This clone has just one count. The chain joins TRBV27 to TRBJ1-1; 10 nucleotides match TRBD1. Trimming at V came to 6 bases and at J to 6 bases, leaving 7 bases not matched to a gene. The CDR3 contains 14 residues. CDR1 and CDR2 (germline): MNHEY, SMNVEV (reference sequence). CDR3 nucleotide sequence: TGTGCCAGCAGGACGACAGGGGGCCGCGCTGAAGCTTTCTTT. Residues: CASRTTGGRAEAFF.